The 3 T cell receptor beta chains given below trace back to one sample, sequenced in a study of blood T cell repertoires in COVID-19. The repertoire was sequenced with immunoSEQ multiplex PCR; TCRdb's copy has only in-frame clones and lacks some. The table records 65,000 to 85,000 clones, approximately 80% of them present only once. The sequencing sample was made of peripheral blood. These receptors all stem from a woman in her sixties or seventies with acute or convalescent COVID-19.

This clone appeared once. V gene TRBV5-4 combines with J gene TRBJ2-4; tentative D call: TRBD2 (6 bases). Germline CDR1 and CDR2: SGHNT and YYREEE (reference sequence). V dropped 0 bases and J dropped 0 bases, with 10 bases sitting between them. The CDR3 runs 16 residues. The CDR3 coding sequence is TGTGCCAGCAGCTTGGGCGGGGACGTAGCCAAAAACATTCAGTACTTC. This encodes CASSLGGDVAKNIQYF.

The chain has TRBV7-2 and TRBJ1-5, with TRBD1 as a possible D gene (6 bases). V was clipped by 3 bases and J by 1 base, with 7 bases between them. CDR1 is SGHTA and CDR2 is FQGNSA in the germline V gene. The CDR3 loop spans 14 amino acids. CDR3 protein: CASSFGQSNQPQHF. In DNA, the CDR3 is TGTGCCAGCAGCTTCGGACAGAGCAATCAGCCCCAGCATTTT.

V gene TRBV19 combines with J gene TRBJ2-3, with TRBD2 matching 7 bases. The ends lost 5 bases at V and 3 bases at J; junction bases unmatched: 11. The CDR3 contains 16 residues. Germline values: CDR1 LNHDA, CDR2 SQIVND (reference sequence). CDR3 nucleotides: TGTGCCAGTAGTGGGGGGGACCGGGCTGGGACAGATACGCAGTATTTT. This encodes CASSGGDRAGTDTQYF.